The present T cell receptor beta chain was sequenced within a study of blood T cells in healthy people across ages. Overall study context: Capture via template switching afforded approximately one barcoded beta molecule per two T cells.

Germline CDR1 reads SGHRS; CDR2 reads YFSETQ. Trimming left V 1 base short and J 4 bases short, with 14 bases between. This CDR3 has 16 amino acids. A second PCR of 7 to 11 cycles used a sample-barcoded 5' primer and a J-beta primer mix. TCRdb processed the 5' RACE reads anew with MiXCR; each CDR3 protein has one entry. Altogether around 1.5 million distinct CDR3 sequences are present, about 35% being singletons, with the ten largest covering around 10%. The authors isolated at least 6.5 million PBMCs per sample. Total RNA, at least 5.5 micrograms per sample, came from PBMCs. The source material was blood. The origin of this receptor is a woman in her twenties or thirties in good health. This chain links TRBV5-1 with TRBJ2-2; a possible D gene is TRBD1 (6 bases). The CDR3 region has the DNA TGCGCCAGCAGCTTGTGGGGGCCCGATGGCACCGGGGAGCTGTTTTTT. Translated: CASSLWGPDGTGELFF.